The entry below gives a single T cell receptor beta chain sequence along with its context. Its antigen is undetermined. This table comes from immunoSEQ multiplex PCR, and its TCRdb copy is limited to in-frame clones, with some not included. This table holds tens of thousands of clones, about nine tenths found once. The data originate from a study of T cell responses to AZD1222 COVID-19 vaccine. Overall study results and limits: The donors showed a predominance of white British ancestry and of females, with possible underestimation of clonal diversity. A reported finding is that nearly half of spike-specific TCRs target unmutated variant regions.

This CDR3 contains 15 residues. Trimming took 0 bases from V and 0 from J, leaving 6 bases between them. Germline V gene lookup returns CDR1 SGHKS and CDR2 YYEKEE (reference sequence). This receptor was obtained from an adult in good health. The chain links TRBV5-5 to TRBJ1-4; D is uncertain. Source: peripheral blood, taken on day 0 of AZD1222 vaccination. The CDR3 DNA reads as TGTGCCAGCAGCTTGGAGGGTGCAACTAATGAAAAACTGTTTTTT. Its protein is CASSLEGATNEKLFF.